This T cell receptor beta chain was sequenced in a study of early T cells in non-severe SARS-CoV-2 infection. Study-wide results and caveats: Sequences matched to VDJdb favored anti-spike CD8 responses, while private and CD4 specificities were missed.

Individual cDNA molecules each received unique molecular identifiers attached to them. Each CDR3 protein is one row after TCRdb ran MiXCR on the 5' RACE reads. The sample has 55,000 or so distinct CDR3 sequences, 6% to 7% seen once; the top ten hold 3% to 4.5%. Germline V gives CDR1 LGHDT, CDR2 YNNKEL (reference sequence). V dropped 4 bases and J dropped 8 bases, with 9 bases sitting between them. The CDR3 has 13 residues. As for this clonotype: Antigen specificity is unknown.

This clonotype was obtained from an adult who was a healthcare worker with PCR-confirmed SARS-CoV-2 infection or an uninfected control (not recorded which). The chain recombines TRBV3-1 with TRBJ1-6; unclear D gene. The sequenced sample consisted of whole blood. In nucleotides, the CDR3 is TGTGCCAGCAGCCGCCGGTCCTATTCACCCCTCCACTTT. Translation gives CASSRRSYSPLHF.